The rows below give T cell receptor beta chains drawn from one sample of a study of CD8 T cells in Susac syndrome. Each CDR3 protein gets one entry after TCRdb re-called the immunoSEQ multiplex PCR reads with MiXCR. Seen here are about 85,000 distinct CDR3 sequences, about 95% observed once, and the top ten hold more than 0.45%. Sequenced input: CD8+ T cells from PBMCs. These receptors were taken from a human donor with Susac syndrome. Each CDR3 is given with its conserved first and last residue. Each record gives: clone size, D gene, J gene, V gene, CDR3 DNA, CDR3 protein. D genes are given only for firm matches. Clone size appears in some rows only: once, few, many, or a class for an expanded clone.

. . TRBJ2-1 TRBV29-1 TGCAGCGTTGACGGCCGGTCGGGAAATGAGCAGTTCTTC CSVDGRSGNEQFF
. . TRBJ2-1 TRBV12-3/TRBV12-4 TGTGCCAGCAGTTTAGGACCATTCAATGAGCAGTTCTTC CASSLGPFNEQFF
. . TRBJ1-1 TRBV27 TGTGCCAGCGCATGGGAGGGCCAGAACACTGAAGCTTTCTTT CASAWEGQNTEAFF
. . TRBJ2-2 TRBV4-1 TGCGCCAGCAGCCAAGGGGGGTCCGGGGAGCTGTTTTTT CASSQGGSGELFF
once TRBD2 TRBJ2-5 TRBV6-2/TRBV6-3 TGTGCCAGCACCGCACTAGCGGACCAAGCAGAGACCCAGTACTTC CASTALADQAETQYF
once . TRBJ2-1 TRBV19 TGTGCCAGTAGCCTCTACCGGGGCCGAGCTGATGAGCAGTTCTTC CASSLYRGRADEQFF
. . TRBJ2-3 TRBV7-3 TGTGCCAGCAGCTTAATTCCAGGGTCCGATACGCAGTATTTT CASSLIPGSDTQYF
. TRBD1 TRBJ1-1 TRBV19 TGTGCCAGTAGTATAACACAGGGGGACACTGAAGCTTTCTTT CASSITQGDTEAFF
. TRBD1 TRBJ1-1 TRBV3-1 TGTGCCAGCAGCCAAGATTTTGAGACAGGGACCACTGAAGCTTTCTTT CASSQDFETGTTEAFF
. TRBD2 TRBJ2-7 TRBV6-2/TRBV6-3 TGTGCCAGCAGTTACGTAGCGGGAGTCCCCGAGCAGTACTTC CASSYVAGVPEQYF
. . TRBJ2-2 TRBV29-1 TGCAGCGCTGAGCGAGACACCGGGGAGCTGTTTTTT CSAERDTGELFF
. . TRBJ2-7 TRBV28 TGTGCCAGCAGTTTAAGGAGGGACCGACACCTAGGGGAGCAGTACTTC CASSLRRDRHLGEQYF
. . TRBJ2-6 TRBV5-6 TGTGCCAGCAGTTTTGGGACTTCTTCTGGGGCCAACGTCCTGACTTTC CASSFGTSSGANVLTF
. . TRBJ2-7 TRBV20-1 TGCAGTGCTAGAGATCAAAGTCAGGCCCTCTCCTACGAGCAGTACTTC CSARDQSQALSYEQYF
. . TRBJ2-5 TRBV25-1 TGTGCCAGCAGTGAGGGCTACGGCCCCACGGCCCAGTACTTC CASSEGYGPTAQYF
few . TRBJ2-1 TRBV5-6 TGTGCCAGCAGCTTGTTTGAGTTGGATTCCAATGAGCAGTTCTTC CASSLFELDSNEQFF